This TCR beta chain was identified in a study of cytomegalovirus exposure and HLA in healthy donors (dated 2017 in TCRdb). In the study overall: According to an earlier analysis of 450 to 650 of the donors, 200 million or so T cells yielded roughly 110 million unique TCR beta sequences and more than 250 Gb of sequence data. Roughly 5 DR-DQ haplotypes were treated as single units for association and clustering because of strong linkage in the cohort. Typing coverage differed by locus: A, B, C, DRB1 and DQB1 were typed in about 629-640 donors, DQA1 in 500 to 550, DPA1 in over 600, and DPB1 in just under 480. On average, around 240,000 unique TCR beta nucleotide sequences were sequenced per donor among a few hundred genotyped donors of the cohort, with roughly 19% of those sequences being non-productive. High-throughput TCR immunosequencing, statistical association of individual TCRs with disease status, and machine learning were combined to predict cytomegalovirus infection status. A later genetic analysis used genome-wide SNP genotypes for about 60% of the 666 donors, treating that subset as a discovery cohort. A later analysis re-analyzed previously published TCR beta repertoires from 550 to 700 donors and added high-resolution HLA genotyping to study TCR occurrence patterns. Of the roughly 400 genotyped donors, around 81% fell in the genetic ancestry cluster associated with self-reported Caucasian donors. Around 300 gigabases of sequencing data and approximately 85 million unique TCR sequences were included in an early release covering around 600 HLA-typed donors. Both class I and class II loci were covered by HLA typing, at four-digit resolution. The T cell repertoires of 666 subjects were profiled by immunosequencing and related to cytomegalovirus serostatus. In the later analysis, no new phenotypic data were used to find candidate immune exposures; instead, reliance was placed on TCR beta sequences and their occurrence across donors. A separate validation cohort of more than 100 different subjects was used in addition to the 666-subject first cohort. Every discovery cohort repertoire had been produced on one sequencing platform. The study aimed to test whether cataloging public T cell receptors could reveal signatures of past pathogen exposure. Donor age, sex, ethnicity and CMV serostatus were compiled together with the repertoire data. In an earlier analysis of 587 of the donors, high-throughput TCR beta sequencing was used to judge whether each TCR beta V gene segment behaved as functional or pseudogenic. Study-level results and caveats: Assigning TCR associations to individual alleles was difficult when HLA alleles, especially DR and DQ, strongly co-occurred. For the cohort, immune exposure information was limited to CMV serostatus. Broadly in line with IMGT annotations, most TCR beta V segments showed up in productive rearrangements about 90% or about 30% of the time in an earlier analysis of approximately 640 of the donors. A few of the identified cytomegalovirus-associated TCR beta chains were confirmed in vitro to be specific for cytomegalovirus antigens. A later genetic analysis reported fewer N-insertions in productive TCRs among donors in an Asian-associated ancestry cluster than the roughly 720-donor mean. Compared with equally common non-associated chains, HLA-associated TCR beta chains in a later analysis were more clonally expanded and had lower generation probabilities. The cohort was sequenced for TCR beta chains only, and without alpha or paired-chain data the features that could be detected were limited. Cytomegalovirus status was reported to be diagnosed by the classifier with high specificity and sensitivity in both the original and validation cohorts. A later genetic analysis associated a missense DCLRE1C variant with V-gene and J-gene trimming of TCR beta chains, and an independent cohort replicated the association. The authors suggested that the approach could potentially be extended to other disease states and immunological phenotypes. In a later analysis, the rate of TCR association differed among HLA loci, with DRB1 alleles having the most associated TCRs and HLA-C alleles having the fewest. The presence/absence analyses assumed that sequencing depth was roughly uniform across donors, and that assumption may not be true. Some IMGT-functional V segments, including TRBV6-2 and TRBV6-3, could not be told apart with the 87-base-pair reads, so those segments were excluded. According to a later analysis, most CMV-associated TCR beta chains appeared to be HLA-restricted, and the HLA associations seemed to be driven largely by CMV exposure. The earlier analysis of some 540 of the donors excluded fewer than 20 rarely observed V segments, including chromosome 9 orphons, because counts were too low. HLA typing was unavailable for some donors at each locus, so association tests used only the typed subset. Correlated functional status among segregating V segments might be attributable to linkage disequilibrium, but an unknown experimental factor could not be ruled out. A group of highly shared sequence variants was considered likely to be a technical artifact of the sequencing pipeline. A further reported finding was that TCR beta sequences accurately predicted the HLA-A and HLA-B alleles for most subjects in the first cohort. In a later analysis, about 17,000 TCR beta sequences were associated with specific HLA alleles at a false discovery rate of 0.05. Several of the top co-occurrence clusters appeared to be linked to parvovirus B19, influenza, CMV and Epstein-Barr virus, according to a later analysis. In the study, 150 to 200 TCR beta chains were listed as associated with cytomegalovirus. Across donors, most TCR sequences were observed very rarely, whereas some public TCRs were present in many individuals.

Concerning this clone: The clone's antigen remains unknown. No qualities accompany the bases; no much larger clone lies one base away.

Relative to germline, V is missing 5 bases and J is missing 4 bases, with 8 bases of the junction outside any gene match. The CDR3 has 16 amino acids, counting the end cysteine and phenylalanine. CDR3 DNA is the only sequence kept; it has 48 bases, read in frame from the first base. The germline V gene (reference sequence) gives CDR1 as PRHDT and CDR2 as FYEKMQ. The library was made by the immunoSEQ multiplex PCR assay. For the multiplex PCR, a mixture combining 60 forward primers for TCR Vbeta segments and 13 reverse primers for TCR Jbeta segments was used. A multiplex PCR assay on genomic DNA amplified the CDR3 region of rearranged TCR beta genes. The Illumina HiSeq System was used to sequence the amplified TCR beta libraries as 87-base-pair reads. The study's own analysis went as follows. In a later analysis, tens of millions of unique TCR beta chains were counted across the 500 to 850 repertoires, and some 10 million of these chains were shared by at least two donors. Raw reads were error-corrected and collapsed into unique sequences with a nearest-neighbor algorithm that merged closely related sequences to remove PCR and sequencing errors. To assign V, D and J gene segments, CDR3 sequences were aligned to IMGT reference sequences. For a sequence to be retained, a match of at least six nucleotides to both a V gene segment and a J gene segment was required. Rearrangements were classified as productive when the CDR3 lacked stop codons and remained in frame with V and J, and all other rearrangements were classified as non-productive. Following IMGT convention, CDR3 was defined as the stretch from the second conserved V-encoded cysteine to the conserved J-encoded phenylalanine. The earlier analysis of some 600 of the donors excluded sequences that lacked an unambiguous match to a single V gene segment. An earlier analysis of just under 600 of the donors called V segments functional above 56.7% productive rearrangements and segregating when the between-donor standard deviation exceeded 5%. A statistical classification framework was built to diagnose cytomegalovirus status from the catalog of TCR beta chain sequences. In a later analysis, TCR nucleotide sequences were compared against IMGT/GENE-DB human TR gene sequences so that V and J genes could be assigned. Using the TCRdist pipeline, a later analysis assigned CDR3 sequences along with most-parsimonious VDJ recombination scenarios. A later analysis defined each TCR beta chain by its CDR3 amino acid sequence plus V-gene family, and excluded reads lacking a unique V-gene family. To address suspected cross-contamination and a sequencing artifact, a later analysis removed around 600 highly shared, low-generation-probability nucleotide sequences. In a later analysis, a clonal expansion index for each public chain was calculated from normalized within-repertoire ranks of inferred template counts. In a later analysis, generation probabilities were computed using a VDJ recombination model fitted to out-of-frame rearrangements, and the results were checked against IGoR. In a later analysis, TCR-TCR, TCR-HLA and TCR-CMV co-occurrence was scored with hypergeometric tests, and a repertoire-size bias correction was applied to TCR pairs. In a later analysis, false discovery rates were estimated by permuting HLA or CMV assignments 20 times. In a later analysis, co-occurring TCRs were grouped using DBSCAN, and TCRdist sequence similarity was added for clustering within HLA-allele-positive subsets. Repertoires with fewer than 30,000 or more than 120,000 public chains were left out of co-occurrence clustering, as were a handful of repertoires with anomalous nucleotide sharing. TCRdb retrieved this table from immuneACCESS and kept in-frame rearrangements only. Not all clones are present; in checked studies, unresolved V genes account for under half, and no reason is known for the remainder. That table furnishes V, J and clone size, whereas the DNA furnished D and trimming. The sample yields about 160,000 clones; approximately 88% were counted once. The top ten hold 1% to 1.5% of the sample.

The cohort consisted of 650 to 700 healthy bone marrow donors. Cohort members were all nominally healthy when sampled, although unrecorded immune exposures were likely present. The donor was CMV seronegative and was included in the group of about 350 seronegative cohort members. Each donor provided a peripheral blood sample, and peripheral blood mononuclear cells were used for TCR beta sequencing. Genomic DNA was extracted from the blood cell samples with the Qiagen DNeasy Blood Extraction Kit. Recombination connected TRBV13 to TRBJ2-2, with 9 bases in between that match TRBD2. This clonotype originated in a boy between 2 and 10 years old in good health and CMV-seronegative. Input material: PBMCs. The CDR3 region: CASSALRGGFTGELFF. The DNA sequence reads TGTGCCAGCAGCGCCCTGCGGGGGGGTTTCACCGGGGAGCTGTTTTTT.